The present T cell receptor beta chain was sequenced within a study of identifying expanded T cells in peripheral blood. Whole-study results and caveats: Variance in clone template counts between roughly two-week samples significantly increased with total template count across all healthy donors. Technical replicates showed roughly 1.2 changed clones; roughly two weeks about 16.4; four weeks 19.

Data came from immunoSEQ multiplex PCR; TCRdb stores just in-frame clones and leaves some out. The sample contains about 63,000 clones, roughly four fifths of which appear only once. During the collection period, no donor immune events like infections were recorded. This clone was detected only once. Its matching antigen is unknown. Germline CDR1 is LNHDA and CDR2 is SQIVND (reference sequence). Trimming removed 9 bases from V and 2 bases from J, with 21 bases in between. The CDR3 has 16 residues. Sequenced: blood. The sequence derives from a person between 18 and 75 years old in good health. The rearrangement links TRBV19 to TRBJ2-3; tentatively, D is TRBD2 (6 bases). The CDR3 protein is CASGGGVGRITDTQYF. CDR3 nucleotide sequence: TGTGCCAGCGGCGGAGGGGTCGGGCGGATCACAGATACGCAGTATTTT.